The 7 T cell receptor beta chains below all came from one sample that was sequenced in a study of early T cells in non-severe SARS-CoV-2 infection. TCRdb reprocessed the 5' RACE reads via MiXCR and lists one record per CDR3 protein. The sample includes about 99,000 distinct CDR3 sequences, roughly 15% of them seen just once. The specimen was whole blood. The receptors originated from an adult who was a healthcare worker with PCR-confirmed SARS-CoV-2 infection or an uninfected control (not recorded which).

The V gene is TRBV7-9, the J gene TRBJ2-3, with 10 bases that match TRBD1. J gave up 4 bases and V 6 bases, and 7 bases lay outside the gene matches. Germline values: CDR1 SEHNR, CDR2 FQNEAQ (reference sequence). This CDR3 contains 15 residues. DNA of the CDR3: TGTGCCAGCAGACCCGACAGGGGGCGGGCAGATACGCAGTATTTT. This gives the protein CASRPDRGRADTQYF.

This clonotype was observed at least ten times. The CDR3 reads CASSLAGPNQPQHF. For the CDR3, the DNA is TGTGCCAGCAGCTTGGCAGGGCCCAATCAGCCCCAGCATTTT. This chain joins TRBV5-6 and TRBJ1-5; D may be TRBD1 (5 bases). V lost 0 bases and J 3 bases, leaving 7 bases between the germline ends. Germline V lookup: CDR1 SGHDT, CDR2 YYEEEE. This CDR3 is 14 amino acids long. The full variable domain, its missing parts supplied by reference TRBV5-6 and TRBJ1-5, is DAGVTQSPTHLIKTRGQQVTLRCSPKSGHDTVSWYQQALGQGPQFIFQYYEEEERQRGNFPDRFSGHQFPNYSSELNVNALLLGDSALYLCASSLAGPNQPQHFGDGTRLSIL.

The CDR3: CSAVSGGGLGTQYF. As DNA, the CDR3 is TGCAGTGCAGTCTCAGGGGGCGGCTTGGGTACGCAGTATTTT. The rearrangement joins TRBV20-1 to TRBJ2-3; 8 nucleotides line up with TRBD1. V lost 6 bases to trimming and J lost 8 bases; unmatched junction nucleotides: 13. Germline loops: CDR1 DFQATT, CDR2 SNEGSKA (reference sequence). The CDR3 has 14 amino acids.

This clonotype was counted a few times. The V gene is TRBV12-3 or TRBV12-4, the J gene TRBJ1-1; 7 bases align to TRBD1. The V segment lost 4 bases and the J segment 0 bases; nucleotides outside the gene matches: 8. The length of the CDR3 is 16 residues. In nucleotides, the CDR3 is TGTGCCAGCAGTTCGGACCCGGGACAGCTGAACACTGAAGCTTTCTTT. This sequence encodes CASSSDPGQLNTEAFF.

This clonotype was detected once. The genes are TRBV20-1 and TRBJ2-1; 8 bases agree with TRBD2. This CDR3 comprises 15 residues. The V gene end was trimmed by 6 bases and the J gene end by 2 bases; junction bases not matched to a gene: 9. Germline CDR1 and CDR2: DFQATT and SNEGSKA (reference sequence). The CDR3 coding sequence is TGCAGTGCGGGTATAGCGGGAATGGCCTACAATGAGCAGTTCTTC. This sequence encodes CSAGIAGMAYNEQFF.

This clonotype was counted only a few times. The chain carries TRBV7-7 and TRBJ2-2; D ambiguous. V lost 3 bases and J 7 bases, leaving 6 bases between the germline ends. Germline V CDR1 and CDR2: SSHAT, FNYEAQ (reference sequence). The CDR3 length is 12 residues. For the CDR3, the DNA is TGTGCCAGCAGCTTCATTGACGGGGAGCTGTTTTTT. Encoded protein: CASSFIDGELFF.

The CDR3 spells CASSISADSYEQYF. In DNA form, the CDR3 reads TGTGCCAGTAGTATTTCGGCAGACTCCTACGAGCAGTACTTC. V and J are TRBV19 and TRBJ2-7; no clear D gene. V was shortened by 3 bases and J by 0 bases, with 9 bases between the two germline ends. The germline V gene encodes CDR1 LNHDA and CDR2 SQIVND (reference sequence). The CDR3 extends over 14 amino acids. Using reference TRBV19 and TRBJ2-7 for the parts outside the CDR3, the full variable domain is DGGITQSPKYLFRKEGQNVTLSCEQNLNHDAMYWYRQDPGQGLRLIYYSQIVNDFQKGDIAEGYSVSREKKESFPLTVTSAQKNPTAFYLCASSISADSYEQYFGPGTRLTVT.